This T cell receptor beta chain was profiled in a study of T cell responses to AZD1222 COVID-19 vaccine. Study-level findings and limits: In the spike-specific TCR repertoire, nearly half reportedly target unmutated variant regions. Donor demographics were predominantly white British with a female majority; clonal diversity may be underestimated. Receipt of two AZD1222 doses was followed by a rise in Spike-specific TCR breadth and depth.

Measured with immunoSEQ multiplex PCR; TCRdb has only the in-frame clones, and not every one. The sample shows 150,000 or so clones, roughly 90% of them seen only once. Losses at the gene ends were 6 bases for V and 8 bases for J; bases not matched to a gene: 3. The CDR3 spans 12 residues. This clone was observed a handful of times. Its antigen is unknown. This sequence joins TRBV12-3 or TRBV12-4 and TRBJ1-5; 8 bases are shared with TRBD1. The sequence was collected from an adult in good health. The material was peripheral blood, obtained on day 0 of AZD1222 vaccination. Here the CDR3 reads CASRLTGEPQHF. The CDR3 DNA reads TGTGCCAGCAGATTGACAGGGGAGCCCCAGCATTTT.